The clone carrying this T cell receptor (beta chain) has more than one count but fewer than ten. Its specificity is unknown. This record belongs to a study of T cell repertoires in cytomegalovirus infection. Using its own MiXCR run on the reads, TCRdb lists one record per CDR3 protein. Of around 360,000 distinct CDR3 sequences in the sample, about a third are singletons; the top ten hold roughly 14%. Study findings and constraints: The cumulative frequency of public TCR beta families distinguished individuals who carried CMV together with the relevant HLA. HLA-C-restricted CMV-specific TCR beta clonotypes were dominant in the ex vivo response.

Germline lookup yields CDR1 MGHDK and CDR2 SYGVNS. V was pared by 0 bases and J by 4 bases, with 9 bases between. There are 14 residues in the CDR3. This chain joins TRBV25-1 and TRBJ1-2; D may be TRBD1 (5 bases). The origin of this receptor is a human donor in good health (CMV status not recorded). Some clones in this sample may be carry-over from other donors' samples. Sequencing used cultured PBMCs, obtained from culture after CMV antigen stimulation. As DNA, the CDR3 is TGTGCCAGCAGTGAATATGGAGGGGCCTATGGCTACACCTTC. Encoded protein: CASSEYGGAYGYTF.